The 25 T cell receptor beta chains given below trace back to one sample, sequenced in a study of shared clonotypes between healthy human individuals. Here immunoSEQ multiplex PCR was the method, and the copy in TCRdb shows in-frame clones only, minus some. The repertoire consists of 780,000 or so clones, with over 55% occurring once and the leading ten covering over 1.5%. Source material: memory CD4+ T cells sorted from blood. Subset meaning: CD45RA-negative fraction. Every receptor here comes from a woman in her twenties or thirties in good health.

V usage is TRBV21-1 and J usage is TRBJ2-3; the D segment call TRBD1 is taken from the table without a DNA check. TRBV21-1 corresponds to a pseudogene. The CDR3 runs 15 residues. The CDR3 coding sequence is TGTGCCAGCAGCAAAGTTAATACAGGGACAGATACGCAGTATTTT. As protein: CASSKVNTGTDTQYF.

The V and J genes are TRBV11-2 and TRBJ2-7; 8 nucleotides agree with TRBD2. The J segment lost 5 bases and the V segment lost 5 bases, leaving 14 bases of the junction unmatched. This CDR3 has 16 amino acids. Germline lookup yields CDR1 SGHAT and CDR2 FQNNGV. CDR3 sequence (DNA): TGTGCCAGCAGCCCCATCGGAAGAGCGGGAGTCCACGAGCAGTACTTC. Residues: CASSPIGRAGVHEQYF.

The genes are TRBV7-8 and TRBJ1-2; TRBD1 matches at 8 bases. V shed 1 base, J shed 6 bases, and the junction held 7 bases outside the gene matches. Germline V gene data show CDR1 as SGHVS and CDR2 as FQNEAQ. The CDR3 loop spans 15 amino acids. CDR3 bases: TGTGCCAGCAGCTTAGAATCTTGGACAGGGAATGGCTACACCTTC. This sequence encodes CASSLESWTGNGYTF.

This clone came up a few times. The V and J genes are TRBV4-2 and TRBJ2-7; D remains ambiguous. The CDR3 has 15 residues. The V end lost 1 base, the J end lost 2 bases, and 12 bases lay between the germline ends. Germline CDR1 and CDR2: LGHNA and YNFKEQ. In DNA, the CDR3 is TGTGCCAGCAGCCAAGTTTCAGACCAAGCCTACGAGCAGTACTTC. Translated: CASSQVSDQAYEQYF.

A single count supports this clone. V usage is TRBV28 and J usage is TRBJ1-2; D is perhaps TRBD1 (5 bases). CDR1 is MDHEN, CDR2 SYDVKM, per germline. The CDR3 totals 14 residues. Trimming removed 5 bases at V and 4 bases at J, with 14 bases between. CDR3 sequence: CASSPGRDPYGYTF. In nucleotides, the CDR3 is TGTGCCAGCAGTCCCGGCAGGGATCCCTATGGCTACACCTTC.

This chain uses TRBV25-1 with TRBJ2-4; the D call may be TRBD1 or TRBD2 (5 bases each). CDR3 length: 11 amino acids. Germline CDR1 is MGHDK and CDR2 is SYGVNS. V lost 1 base and J lost 15, with 10 bases in between. The CDR3 DNA sequence: TGTGCCAGCAGTGAATGGGTCGGGGCGTACTTC. This encodes CASSEWVGAYF.

The chain recombines TRBV19 with TRBJ2-2; 7 bases align to TRBD1. Trimming removed 11 bases from V and 4 bases from J; junction bases left unmatched: 7. The CDR3 totals 13 residues. From germline, CDR1 is LNHDA and CDR2 SQIVND (reference sequence). The CDR3, as DNA: TGTGCCGGAAAGACAGGGTCCACCGGGGAGCTGTTTTTT. Translated: CAGKTGSTGELFF.

This chain connects TRBV5-4 to TRBJ2-2; possibly TRBD2 for D (6 bases). V shed 8 bases and J shed 6 bases, with 14 bases lying between them. The CDR3 has 13 residues. The germline gives CDR1 SGHNT, CDR2 YYREEE (reference sequence). In DNA form, the CDR3 reads TGTGCCAGAATTACCGGAGGGCCCGGGGAGCTGTTTTTT. It yields the protein CARITGGPGELFF.

The chain links TRBV15 to TRBJ1-2; D remains unclear. CDR1 is LNHNV and CDR2 is YYDKDF in the germline V gene (reference sequence). The CDR3 covers 14 residues. V was cut by 0 bases and J by 1 base, with 6 bases left in between. CDR3 in DNA: TGTGCCACCAGCAGAGAACACCTTAACTATGGCTACACCTTC. Translated: CATSREHLNYGYTF. Complete variable domain (other parts from reference TRBV15 and TRBJ1-2): DAMVIQNPRYQVTQFGKPVTLSCSQTLNHNVMYWYQQKSSQAPKLLFHYYDKDFNNEADTPDNFQSRRPNTSFCFLDIRSPGLGDTAMYLCATSREHLNYGYTFGSGTRLTVV.

This clone was seen only a few times. V usage is TRBV7-2 and J usage is TRBJ2-5, with TRBD2 matching over 8 bases. The J call may not be correct, given that the DNA end is closer to TRBJ2-7. Germline V CDR1 and CDR2: SGHTA, FQGNSA. This CDR3 has 16 residues. The CDR3 region is CASSQSAVAGPYEQYF. As DNA, the CDR3 is TGTGCCAGCAGCCAGTCCGCGGTAGCGGGACCCTACGAGCAGTACTTC.

In its sample, this clone was seen once. V usage is TRBV6-5 and J usage is TRBJ1-1; 9 bases line up with TRBD1. This CDR3 spans 12 amino acids. J lost 10 bases, V lost 6 bases, and 6 bases had no gene match. Germline V gives CDR1 MNHEY, CDR2 SVGAGI. Written as DNA, the CDR3 is TGTGCCAGCAGCACCAAGGACAGGGGAGCTTTCTTT. Translating gives CASSTKDRGAFF.

This clone was counted between two and nine times. J is TRBJ1-5 and V is TRBV10-1; no firm D call. Trimming cost V 2 bases and J 10 bases, with 12 bases left between them. The CDR3 covers 13 residues. Germline-derived CDR1 and CDR2 are WNHNN and SYGVQD (reference sequence). CDR3: CASSEGPFYPQHF. The DNA of the CDR3 is TGCGCCAGCAGTGAGGGACCTTTCTACCCCCAGCATTTT.

The J gene is TRBJ2-3, the V gene TRBV11-2; 11 bases align to TRBD1. The germline V gene encodes CDR1 SGHAT and CDR2 FQNNGV. The CDR3 extends over 15 amino acids. V was pared by 5 bases and J by 4 bases, with 5 bases of the junction left unmatched. The CDR3 protein is CASSAGQGASDTQYF. CDR3 nucleotides: TGTGCCAGCAGCGCCGGACAGGGGGCATCAGATACGCAGTATTTT.

This clone has only a few counts. This chain connects TRBV11-2 to TRBJ2-7; TRBD2 aligns across 12 bases. This CDR3 region has 14 residues. Germline CDR1 is SGHAT and CDR2 is FQNNGV. The junction had 5 bases not matched to a gene; V was cut back by 4 bases and J by 7 bases. In nucleotides, the CDR3 is TGTGCCAGCAGCTACGGACTAGCGGGATGGGAGCAGTACTTC. Its translation: CASSYGLAGWEQYF.

The V gene is TRBV10-3, the J gene TRBJ2-1; D remains unclear. Germline CDR1 reads ENHRY; CDR2 reads SYGVKD. The V and J ends lost 2 bases and 8 bases respectively, with 4 bases between them. The CDR3 sequence is 11 residues long. As DNA, the CDR3 is TGTGCCATCAGTGAGACGGATGAGCAGTTCTTC. As protein: CAISETDEQFF.

The chain couples TRBV7-2 to TRBJ2-1, with a weak D call TRBD1 (6 bases). V was shortened by 5 bases and J by 2 bases, with 13 bases between the two germline ends. Germline values: CDR1 SGHTA, CDR2 FQGNSA. This CDR3 spans 15 amino acids. In DNA, the CDR3 is TGTGCCAGCAGCCCACTGCGGACAGCCTACAATGAGCAGTTCTTC. This encodes CASSPLRTAYNEQFF. Full variable domain (rest looked up from reference TRBV7-2 and TRBJ2-1): GAGVSQSPSNKVTEKGKDVELRCDPISGHTALYWYRQSLGQGLEFLIYFQGNSAPDKSGLPSDRFSAERTGGSVSTLTIQRTQQEDSAVYLCASSPLRTAYNEQFFGPGTRLTVL.

The V gene is TRBV5-4, the J gene TRBJ1-6; 9 positions agree with TRBD1. In germline, CDR1 is SGHNT, CDR2 YYREEE (reference sequence). The V gene end was trimmed by 0 bases and the J gene end by 11 bases; junction bases not matched to a gene: 6. This CDR3 region has 15 residues. The chain's CDR3 is CASSLGQGEGAPLHF. The CDR3 region has the DNA TGTGCCAGCAGCTTGGGACAGGGGGAAGGTGCACCCCTCCACTTT.

The chain couples TRBV5-8 to TRBJ2-7; 7 bases align to TRBD1. V shed 3 bases and J 5 bases; nucleotides not matched to a gene: 11. The germline CDR1 and CDR2 sequences are SGHTS and YDEGEE. There are 15 residues in the CDR3. The CDR3 DNA is TGTGCCAGCAGCTCGCACACAGGGGCTCCGGACGAGCAGTACTTC. Translation gives CASSSHTGAPDEQYF.

This rearrangement joins TRBV5-1 to TRBJ1-4, with D possibly being TRBD1 (5 bases). Germline CDR1 reads SGHRS; CDR2 reads YFSETQ. The CDR3 totals 14 residues. The V gene lost 0 bases and the J gene lost 8 bases, with 11 bases spanning the gap. The CDR3 is CASSLARVGEKLFF. CDR3 DNA: TGCGCCAGCAGCTTGGCCAGGGTAGGAGAAAAACTGTTTTTT.

This chain joins TRBV9 and TRBJ1-6; D unclear. The CDR3 extends over 15 amino acids. Deletions cut 4 bases from V and 8 bases from J, with 16 bases between. The germline V gene encodes CDR1 SGDLS and CDR2 YYNGEE. Written as DNA, the CDR3 is TGTGCCAGCAGCCGAGAGGGCCCCGAAGATTCACCCCTCCACTTT. Translation: CASSREGPEDSPLHF.

V is TRBV5-1 and J is TRBJ1-2; D remains unclear. The V gene's germline CDR1 is SGHRS and CDR2 YFSETQ. The CDR3 runs 13 residues. V was shortened by 4 bases and J by 0 bases, with 7 bases between the two germline ends. The CDR3 DNA sequence: TGCGCCAGCAGCACTGACACTAACTATGGCTACACCTTC. Its translation is CASSTDTNYGYTF.

The chain couples TRBV7-3 to TRBJ2-1; D is perhaps TRBD2 (5 bases). Trimming shortened V by 4 bases and J by 4 bases, and 14 bases separated the two germline ends. The CDR3 is 15 residues long. CDR1 and CDR2 from the germline V gene are SGHTA and FQGTGA. CDR3 nucleotide sequence: TGTGCCAGCAGCTCGGCCCCCGGACTTTACAATGAGCAGTTCTTC. Its protein product is CASSSAPGLYNEQFF.

The rearrangement links TRBV23-1 to TRBJ2-6, with 10 bases lining up with TRBD1. TRBV23-1 is placed among ORFs of uncertain function. The CDR3 sequence is 18 residues long. With V trimmed by 4 bases and J by 1 base, 7 bases remained unmatched. The CDR3 coding sequence is TGCGCCAGCAGTCGACAGGGGGCAAAGGGGTCTGGGGCCAACGTCCTGACTTTC. It specifies CASSRQGAKGSGANVLTF.

The chain uses TRBV19 and TRBJ2-6; D call uncertain. Trimming stripped 3 bases from V and 11 bases from J, with 5 bases between. CDR1 is LNHDA, CDR2 SQIVND, per germline (reference sequence). This CDR3 has 11 amino acids. Here the CDR3 DNA reads TGTGCCAGTAGTATCGGTTACGTCCTGACTTTC. It is translated as CASSIGYVLTF.

This clone occurred many times. This chain uses TRBV18 with TRBJ1-1; D gene unclear. Trimming took off 4 bases at V and 0 bases at J, with 9 bases between the two ends. The CDR3 is made up of 14 amino acids. Germline-derived CDR1 and CDR2 are KGHSH and LQKENI. In nucleotides, the CDR3 is TGTGCCAGCTCACTGGACGGATTGAACACTGAAGCTTTCTTT. This codes for CASSLDGLNTEAFF.